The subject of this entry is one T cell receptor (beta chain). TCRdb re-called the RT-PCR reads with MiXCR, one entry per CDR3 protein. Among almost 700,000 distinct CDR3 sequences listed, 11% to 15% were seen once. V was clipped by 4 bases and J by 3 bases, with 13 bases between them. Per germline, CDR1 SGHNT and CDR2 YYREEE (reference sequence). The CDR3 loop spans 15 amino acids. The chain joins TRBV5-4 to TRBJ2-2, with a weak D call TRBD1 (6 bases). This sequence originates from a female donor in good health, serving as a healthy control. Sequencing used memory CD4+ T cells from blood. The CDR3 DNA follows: TGTGCCAGCAGCCTCACAGGGTTCGACACCGGGGAGCTGTTTTTT. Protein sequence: CASSLTGFDTGELFF.